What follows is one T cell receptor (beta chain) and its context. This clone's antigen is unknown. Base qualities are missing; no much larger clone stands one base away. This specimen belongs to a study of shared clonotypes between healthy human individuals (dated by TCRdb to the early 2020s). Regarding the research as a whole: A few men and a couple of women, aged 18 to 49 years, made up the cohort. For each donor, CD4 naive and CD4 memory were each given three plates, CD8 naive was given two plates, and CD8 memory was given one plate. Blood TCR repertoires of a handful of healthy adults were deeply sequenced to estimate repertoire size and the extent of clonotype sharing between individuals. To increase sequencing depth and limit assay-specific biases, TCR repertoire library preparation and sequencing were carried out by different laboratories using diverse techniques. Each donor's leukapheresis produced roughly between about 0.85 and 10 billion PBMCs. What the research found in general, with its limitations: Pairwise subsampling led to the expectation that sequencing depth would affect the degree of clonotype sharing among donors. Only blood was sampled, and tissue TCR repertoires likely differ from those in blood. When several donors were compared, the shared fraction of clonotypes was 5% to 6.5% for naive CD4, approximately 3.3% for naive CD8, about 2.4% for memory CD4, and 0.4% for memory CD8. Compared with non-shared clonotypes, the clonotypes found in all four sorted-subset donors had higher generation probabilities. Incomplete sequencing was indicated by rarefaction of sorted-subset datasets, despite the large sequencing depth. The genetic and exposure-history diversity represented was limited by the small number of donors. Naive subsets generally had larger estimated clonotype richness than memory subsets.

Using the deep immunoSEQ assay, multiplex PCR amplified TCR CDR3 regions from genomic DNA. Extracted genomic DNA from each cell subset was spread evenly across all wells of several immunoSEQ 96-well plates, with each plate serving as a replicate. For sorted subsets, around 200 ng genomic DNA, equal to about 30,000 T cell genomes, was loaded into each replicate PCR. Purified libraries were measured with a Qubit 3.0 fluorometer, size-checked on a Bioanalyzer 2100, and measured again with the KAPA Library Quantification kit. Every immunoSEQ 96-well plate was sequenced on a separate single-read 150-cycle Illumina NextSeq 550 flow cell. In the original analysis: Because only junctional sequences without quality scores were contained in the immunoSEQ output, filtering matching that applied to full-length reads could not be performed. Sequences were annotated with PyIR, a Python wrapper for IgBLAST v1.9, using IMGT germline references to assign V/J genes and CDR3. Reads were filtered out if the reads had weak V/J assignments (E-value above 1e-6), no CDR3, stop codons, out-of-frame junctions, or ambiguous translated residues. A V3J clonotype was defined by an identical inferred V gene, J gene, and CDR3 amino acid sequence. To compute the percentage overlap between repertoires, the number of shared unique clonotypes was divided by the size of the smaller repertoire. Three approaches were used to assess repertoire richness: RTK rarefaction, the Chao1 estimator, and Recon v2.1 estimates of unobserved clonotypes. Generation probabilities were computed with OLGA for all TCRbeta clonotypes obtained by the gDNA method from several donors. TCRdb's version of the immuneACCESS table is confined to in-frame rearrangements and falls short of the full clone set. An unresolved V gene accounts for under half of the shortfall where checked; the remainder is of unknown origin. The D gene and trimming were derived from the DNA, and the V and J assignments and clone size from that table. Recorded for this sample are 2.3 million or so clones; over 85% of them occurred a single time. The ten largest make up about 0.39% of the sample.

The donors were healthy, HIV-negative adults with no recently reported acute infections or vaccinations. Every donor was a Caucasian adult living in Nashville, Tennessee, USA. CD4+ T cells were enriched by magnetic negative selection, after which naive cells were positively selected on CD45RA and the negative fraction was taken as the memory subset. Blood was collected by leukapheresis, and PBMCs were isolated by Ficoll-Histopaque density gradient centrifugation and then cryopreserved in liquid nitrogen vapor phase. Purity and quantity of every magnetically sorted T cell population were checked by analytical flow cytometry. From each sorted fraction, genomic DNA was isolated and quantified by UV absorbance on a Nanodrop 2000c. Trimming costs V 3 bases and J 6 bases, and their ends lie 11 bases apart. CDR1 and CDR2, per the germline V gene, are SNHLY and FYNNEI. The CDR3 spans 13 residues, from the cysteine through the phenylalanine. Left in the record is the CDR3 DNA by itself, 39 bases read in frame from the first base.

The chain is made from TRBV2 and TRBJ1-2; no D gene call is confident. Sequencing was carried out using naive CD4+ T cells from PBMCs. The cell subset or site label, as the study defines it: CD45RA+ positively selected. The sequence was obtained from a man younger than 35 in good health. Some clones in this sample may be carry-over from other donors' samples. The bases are TGTGCCAGCAGTGATGGAAAGCCCCATGGCTACACCTTC. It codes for CASSDGKPHGYTF. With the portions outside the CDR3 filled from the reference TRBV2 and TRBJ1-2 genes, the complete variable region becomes EPEVTQTPSHQVTQMGQEVILRCVPISNHLYFYWYRQILGQKVEFLVSFYNNEISEKSEIFDDQFSVERPDGSNFTLKIRSTKLEDSAMYFCASSDGKPHGYTFGSGTRLTVV.